This is a list of T cell receptor beta chains from one sample in a study of beta chain features in type 1 diabetes. TCRdb's copy holds only in-frame clones and misses some; the assay was immunoSEQ multiplex PCR. The table includes 810,000 or so clones, about 17% detected once. Input material: naive CD4+ T cells from blood. These receptor sequences come from a woman aged 18-29 years in good health. The CDR3 runs from the conserved cysteine through the conserved F or W. D genes are given only for firm matches. A row's size may be missing; if present it is once, few, many or a size class.

CDR3,DNA,V,J,D,size
CASSRTRGHNEQFF,TGTGCCAGCAGCCGGACTAGAGGACACAATGAGCAGTTCTTC,TRBV7-3,TRBJ2-1,TRBD2,few
CASSFSGSGADTQYF,TGTGCCAGCAGCTTTAGCGGATCAGGGGCAGATACGCAGTATTTT,TRBV7-2,TRBJ2-3,.,few
CASSRGTTEAFF,TGTGCCAGCAGCCGCGGGACAACCGAAGCTTTCTTT,TRBV5-6,TRBJ1-1,.,few
CASSVGNSLKTTDTQYF,TGTGCCAGCAGCGTAGGGAATAGCCTCAAAACGACAGATACGCAGTATTTT,TRBV9,TRBJ2-3,.,.
CASSLVRLAGGRTDTQYF,TGTGCCAGCAGTTTAGTACGGCTAGCGGGAGGAAGGACAGATACGCAGTATTTT,TRBV27,TRBJ2-3,TRBD2,.
CASSQATGQQETQYF,TGTGCCAGCAGCCAAGCAACGGGACAGCAAGAGACCCAGTACTTC,TRBV4-2,TRBJ2-5,TRBD1,few
CAISDSRGSDTQYF,TGTGCCATCAGTGACAGCAGGGGGTCAGATACGCAGTATTTT,TRBV10-3,TRBJ2-3,TRBD1,.
CASSLALPSYGYTF,TGTGCCAGCAGCTTAGCGCTCCCGAGCTATGGCTACACCTTC,TRBV7-9,TRBJ1-2,.,.
CASSRGGIPNTQYF,TGTGCCAGCAGCCGTGGCGGGATTCCGAATACGCAGTATTTT,TRBV28,TRBJ2-3,.,.
CASRHGTSAVNEQFF,TGTGCCAGCAGACACGGGACTAGCGCTGTCAATGAGCAGTTCTTC,TRBV7-9,TRBJ2-1,TRBD2,.